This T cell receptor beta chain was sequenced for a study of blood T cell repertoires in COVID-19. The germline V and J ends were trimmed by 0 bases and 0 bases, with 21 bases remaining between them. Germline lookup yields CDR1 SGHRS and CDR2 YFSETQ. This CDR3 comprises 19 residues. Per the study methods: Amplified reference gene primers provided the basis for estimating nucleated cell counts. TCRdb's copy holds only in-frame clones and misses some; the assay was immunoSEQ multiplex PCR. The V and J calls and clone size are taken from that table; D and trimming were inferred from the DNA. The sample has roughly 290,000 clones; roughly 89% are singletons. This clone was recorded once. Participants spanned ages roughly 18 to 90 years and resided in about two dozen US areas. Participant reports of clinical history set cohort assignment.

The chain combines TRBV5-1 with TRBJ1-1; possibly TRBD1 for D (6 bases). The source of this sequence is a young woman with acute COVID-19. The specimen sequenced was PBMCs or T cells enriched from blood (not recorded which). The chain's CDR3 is CASSLAAGDRPYLNTEAFF. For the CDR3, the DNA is TGCGCCAGCAGCTTGGCCGCAGGGGACCGTCCTTACCTGAACACTGAAGCTTTCTTT.